What follows are 16 T cell receptor beta chains derived from one specimen sequenced in a study of blood T cell repertoires in COVID-19. Libraries were prepared by immunoSEQ multiplex PCR; TCRdb keeps only in-frame clonotypes and omits some of them. Of 250,000 to 300,000 clones in the sample, more than 70% were seen once. Material: peripheral blood. All receptors derive from a woman in her 30s with COVID-19, enrolled during active disease.

This clone was seen a few times. This rearrangement joins TRBV25-1 to TRBJ1-1, with TRBD1 as a possible D gene (5 bases). Germline values: CDR1 MGHDK, CDR2 SYGVNS. CDR3 size: 15 residues. The V and J ends lost 1 base and 0 bases respectively, with 9 bases between them. The CDR3 DNA sequence: TGTGCCAGCAGTGAATGGGGGGGGATGAACACTGAAGCTTTCTTT. It specifies CASSEWGGMNTEAFF.

The rearrangement uses TRBV30 and TRBJ1-2, with a possible D match to TRBD1 (6 bases). V dropped 3 bases and J dropped 4 bases, with 6 bases sitting between them. The CDR3 totals 11 residues. Germline V gene sequence: CDR1 GTSNPN, CDR2 SVGIG (reference sequence). CDR3 region: CAWRGAYGYTF. For the CDR3, the DNA is TGTGCCTGGAGGGGGGCCTATGGCTACACCTTC.

This sequence joins TRBV2 and TRBJ2-3, with 7 bases matching TRBD1. With V trimmed by 3 bases and J by 3 bases, 9 bases remained unmatched. Germline loops: CDR1 SNHLY, CDR2 FYNNEI. This CDR3 contains 16 residues. As DNA, the CDR3 is TGTGCCAGCAGTGATGACAGGGTCAGCGTTACAGATACGCAGTATTTT. Amino acid sequence: CASSDDRVSVTDTQYF. Looking up the rest from reference TRBV2 and TRBJ2-3 gives the full variable domain: EPEVTQTPSHQVTQMGQEVILRCVPISNHLYFYWYRQILGQKVEFLVSFYNNEISEKSEIFDDQFSVERPDGSNFTLKIRSTKLEDSAMYFCASSDDRVSVTDTQYFGPGTRLTVL.

This chain connects TRBV9 to TRBJ1-1, with D maybe TRBD1 (5 bases). The germline V and J ends were trimmed by 4 bases and 7 bases, with 17 bases remaining between them. Germline V gene data show CDR1 as SGDLS and CDR2 as YYNGEE. The CDR3 runs to 14 residues. The chain's CDR3 is CASSRRALGGEAFF. The CDR3, as DNA: TGTGCCAGCAGCCGCAGGGCTTTAGGCGGTGAAGCTTTCTTT.

This clone was observed a handful of times. J is TRBJ2-7 and V is TRBV11-2; 9 bases agree with TRBD1. Germline V gives CDR1 SGHAT, CDR2 FQNNGV. The trim removed 5 bases at V and 1 base at J, leaving 6 bases unmatched. CDR3 length: 15 amino acids. CDR3 amino acids: CASSVTGTGSYEQYF. Written as DNA, the CDR3 is TGTGCCAGCAGCGTCACCGGGACAGGGTCCTACGAGCAGTACTTC.

The chain joins TRBV3-1 (or the pseudogene TRBV3-2) to TRBJ1-2; 8 nucleotides match TRBD1. Germline CDR1 LGHDT, CDR2 YNNKEL (reference sequence). The length of the CDR3 is 14 residues. The V segment lost 1 base and the J segment 8 bases; nucleotides outside the gene matches: 6. The CDR3 region is CASSQVSRQGGYTF. CDR3 nucleotide sequence: TGTGCCAGCAGCCAAGTCTCTCGACAGGGGGGCTACACCTTC.

The chain links TRBV27 to TRBJ2-1, with TRBD1 matching 7 bases. Germline V lookup: CDR1 MNHEY, CDR2 SMNVEV (reference sequence). The ends lost 6 bases at V and 4 bases at J; junction bases unmatched: 3. The CDR3 length is 13 residues. CDR3 residues: CASSGTDYNEQFF. The CDR3 DNA sequence: TGTGCCAGCAGCGGGACAGATTACAATGAGCAGTTCTTC.

The chain is built from TRBV5-8 and TRBJ2-3, with TRBD1 identical over 7 bases. J lost 5 bases, V lost 6 bases, and 12 bases had no gene match. Germline values: CDR1 SGHTS, CDR2 YDEGEE. The CDR3 runs to 15 residues. The CDR3 loop is CASTTRVSGGDTQYF. As DNA, the CDR3 is TGTGCCAGCACGACCCGAGTTTCAGGGGGAGATACGCAGTATTTT.

This clone was counted a single time. The chain links TRBV29-1 to TRBJ2-7; TRBD2 matches at 11 bases. Trimming removed 4 bases from V and 0 bases from J; junction bases left unmatched: 5. The V gene's germline CDR1 is SQVTM and CDR2 ANQGSEA. The CDR3 loop spans 15 amino acids. DNA of the CDR3: TGCAGCGTTGCCCCTAGCGGGAGGCCCTCCTACGAGCAGTACTTC. Protein: CSVAPSGRPSYEQYF.

The chain is built from TRBV7-9 and TRBJ2-2, with D tentatively TRBD1 (6 bases). This CDR3 has 13 amino acids. Germline V gene data show CDR1 as SEHNR and CDR2 as FQNEAQ (reference sequence). V was clipped by 6 bases and J by 5 bases, with 10 bases between them. CDR3 nucleotide sequence: TGTGCCAGCAGGTCAACAGGGACCGGGGAGCTGTTTTTT. This translates into CASRSTGTGELFF.

This rearrangement joins TRBV19 to TRBJ2-7; TRBD1 matches 12 bases. The CDR3 runs to 15 residues. V lost 6 bases and J lost 5; bases outside the gene matches: 8. The germline V gene encodes CDR1 LNHDA and CDR2 SQIVND (reference sequence). DNA of the CDR3: TGTGCCAGTAGCACCCCTGGGACAGGGGGCAACGAGCAGTACTTC. Its protein is CASSTPGTGGNEQYF.

V and J are TRBV3-1 (or the pseudogene TRBV3-2) and TRBJ1-1, with D maybe TRBD1 (6 bases). Germline V lookup: CDR1 LGHDT, CDR2 YNNKEL (reference sequence). V gave up 9 bases and J gave up 4 bases, with 15 bases separating them. The CDR3 spans 13 residues. CDR3 residues: CASAAQGSTEAFF. The CDR3 nucleotides are TGTGCCAGTGCCGCACAGGGTTCCACTGAAGCTTTCTTT.

The rearrangement uses TRBV4-1 and TRBJ2-7, with 8 bases matching TRBD2. With 0 bases clipped from V and 6 bases from J, the junction kept 4 bases outside the gene matches. The germline V gene has CDR1 MGHRA and CDR2 YSYEKL. This CDR3 has 14 residues. The CDR3 region is CASSQDGLAGEQYF. Here the CDR3 DNA reads TGCGCCAGCAGCCAAGATGGGCTAGCGGGCGAGCAGTACTTC.

The V call is TRBV10-3, the J call TRBJ2-2, with TRBD1 as a possible D gene (6 bases). Per germline, CDR1 ENHRY and CDR2 SYGVKD. The germline V and J ends were trimmed by 9 bases and 3 bases, with 20 bases remaining between them. The CDR3 has 16 residues. The DNA of the CDR3 is TGTGCCATTAATCTGGGGGCTTCCGGGGACACCGGGGAGCTGTTTTTT. It specifies CAINLGASGDTGELFF.

CDR3 amino acids: CASRSGQGTDTQYF. The CDR3 DNA reads TGTGCCAGCAGATCGGGACAGGGCACAGATACGCAGTATTTT. The V gene is TRBV7-8, the J gene TRBJ2-3, with 8 bases identical to TRBD1. CDR1 is SGHVS, CDR2 FQNEAQ, per germline. The CDR3 runs to 14 residues. Trimming cost V 6 bases and J 1 base; bases outside gene matches: 3.

The CDR3 DNA follows: TGTGCCAGCACCCGAGCGGGACAAGAGACCCAGTACTTC. This gives the protein CASTRAGQETQYF. This chain links TRBV7-2 with TRBJ2-5, with 7 bases aligning to TRBD2. Germline values: CDR1 SGHTA, CDR2 FQGNSA. The CDR3 is made up of 13 amino acids. Trimming cost V 7 bases and J 2 bases; bases outside gene matches: 4.